This passage covers 12 T cell receptor beta chains from one sample sequenced in a study of T cell changes during pregnancy in multiple sclerosis (dated by TCRdb to between 2019 and 2020). Library construction relied on the immunoSEQ multiplex PCR assay. TCRdb stores this immuneACCESS table with in-frame sequences only. Part of the clones is absent; in the studies checked, under half of the shortfall reflects unresolved V genes, and no reason is known for the rest. The sample profile shows about 27,000 clones; about 90% of them were found once. The ten largest make up 8.3% of the sample. The input for sequencing was CD8+ T cells from peripheral blood mononuclear cells, taken in the second trimester of pregnancy. These TCRs come from a female donor with multiple sclerosis, enrolled in a pregnancy study.

The chain has TRBV7-9 and TRBJ1-2; the D gene is possibly TRBD1 (6 bases). V lost 5 bases and J lost 8, with 12 bases in between. This CDR3 comprises 12 residues. CDR1 and CDR2 from the germline V gene are SEHNR and FQNEAQ (reference sequence). The CDR3 spells CASSPTGSGYTF. DNA of the CDR3: TGTGCCAGCAGCCCTACAGGGAGCGGCTACACCTTC.

This rearrangement joins TRBV5-6 to TRBJ2-3, with D possibly matching TRBD2 (7 bases). The CDR3 is 18 amino acids. Germline V gives CDR1 SGHDT, CDR2 YYEEEE. V was shortened by 2 bases and J by 1 base, with 20 bases between the two germline ends. The CDR3 sequence: CASSLLAGAPRGTDTQYF. For the CDR3, the DNA is TGTGCCAGCAGCTTACTCGCGGGGGCCCCTAGGGGCACAGATACGCAGTATTTT.

CDR3 sequence (DNA): TGTGCCAGCTCCCCCTTGGGGCCCGCTAATGAAAAACTGTTTTTT. Translating it yields CASSPLGPANEKLFF. V gene TRBV28 combines with J gene TRBJ1-4, with D tentatively TRBD1 (5 bases). The germline V gene has CDR1 MDHEN and CDR2 SYDVKM. V was trimmed by 8 bases and J by 3 bases, leaving 16 bases between them. The length of the CDR3 is 15 residues.

The rearrangement joins TRBV5-6 to TRBJ2-7, with D maybe TRBD2 (5 bases). Per germline, CDR1 SGHDT and CDR2 YYEEEE. The CDR3 covers 13 residues. V lost 5 bases and J lost 2, with 11 bases in between. CDR3 loop: CASSSAGTYEQYF. CDR3 sequence (DNA): TGTGCCAGCAGTTCGGCCGGGACCTACGAGCAGTACTTC.

The CDR3 protein is CASSLTGTGYTLGHSPLHF. The CDR3, as DNA: TGCGCCAGCAGCTTAACCGGGACAGGGTACACCTTAGGGCATTCACCCCTCCACTTT. The rearrangement uses TRBV5-1 and TRBJ1-6, with 9 bases aligning to TRBD1. CDR1 and CDR2 from the germline V gene are SGHRS and YFSETQ. The CDR3 length is 19 residues. J lost 8 bases, V lost 2 bases, and 17 bases had no gene match.

The chain joins TRBV5-1 to TRBJ1-5; no definite D call. This CDR3 is built from 15 residues. Deletions cut 0 bases from V and 3 bases from J, with 10 bases between. Germline V gives CDR1 SGHRS, CDR2 YFSETQ. CDR3 sequence: CASSLGEAFNQPQHF. CDR3 DNA: TGCGCCAGCAGCTTGGGAGAGGCGTTCAATCAGCCCCAGCATTTT.

This clone was recorded once. The chain carries TRBV6-5 and TRBJ2-3, with D uncertain. This CDR3 is 13 amino acids long. CDR1 MNHEY and CDR2 SVGAGI come from the germline V gene. With 0 bases removed from V and 8 bases from J, the gap between germline ends came to 9 bases. CDR3 sequence reads: CASSYSETGTQYF. Written as DNA, the CDR3 is TGTGCCAGCAGTTACTCGGAGACGGGTACGCAGTATTTT.

This chain links TRBV4-3 with TRBJ2-1, with 7 positions matching TRBD1. Trimming took 0 bases from V and 8 from J; bases not matched to a gene: 7. Germline V gene sequence: CDR1 LGHNA, CDR2 YSLEER. CDR3 length: 15 residues. In DNA form, the CDR3 reads TGCGCCAGCAGCCAAGAGAGGGGGCGCATGGATGAGCAGTTCTTC. Residues: CASSQERGRMDEQFF.

The V gene is TRBV4-1, the J gene TRBJ1-1, with 10 bases lining up with TRBD1. V dropped 2 bases and J dropped 2; count of bases not matched to a gene: 5. The CDR3 contains 16 residues. Per germline, CDR1 MGHRA and CDR2 YSYEKL. CDR3 bases: TGCGCCAGCAGCCAAATCGACAGGGGGCTTAACACTGAAGCTTTCTTT. Amino acids: CASSQIDRGLNTEAFF.

The chain joins TRBV11-2 to TRBJ2-2; 12 bases map to TRBD2. Germline trimming cut 7 bases from V and 7 bases from J; bases unmatched to any gene: 10. CDR3 size: 16 residues. Germline V gene sequence: CDR1 SGHAT, CDR2 FQNNGV. The CDR3 sequence is CASTPLAGGRIGELFF. Here the CDR3 DNA reads TGTGCCAGCACTCCCCTAGCGGGGGGGCGAATCGGGGAGCTGTTTTTT.

With regard to this clone: Other DNA sequences within the sample encode an identical CDR3. The chain recombines TRBV13 with TRBJ2-3, with 7 bases identical to TRBD2. V lost 3 bases and J lost 6; bases outside the gene matches: 3. The germline CDR1 and CDR2 sequences are PRHDT and FYEKMQ (reference sequence). This CDR3 spans 13 amino acids. The CDR3 DNA follows: TGTGCCAGCAGCTTCCTCGGGGGGGATACGCAGTATTTT. Translated, it gives CASSFLGGDTQYF.

The V and J genes are TRBV27 and TRBJ2-7; D uncertain. Germline CDR1 is MNHEY and CDR2 is SMNVEV (reference sequence). Trimming pared 3 bases from V and 1 base from J, leaving 13 bases between. CDR3 length: 15 amino acids. CDR3 in amino acids: CASSFNGAGSYEQYF. The CDR3 DNA reads TGTGCCAGCAGTTTCAACGGTGCCGGTTCCTACGAGCAGTACTTC.